Presented here are 17 T cell receptor beta chains from one specimen sequenced in a study of CD8 T cells in ankylosing spondylitis. TCRdb recomputed calls from the 5' RACE reads with MiXCR, one row per CDR3 protein. The table has under 250,000 distinct CDR3 sequences, over 9.5% seen once. The specimen was blood, either unsorted or a sorted T cell fraction (not recorded which). These receptor sequences come from a male donor with ankylosing spondylitis or in good health (not recorded which).

This clonotype has a count of ten or more. This sequence joins TRBV6-1 and TRBJ1-2; a possible D gene is TRBD1 (6 bases). Germline CDR1 MNHNS, CDR2 SASEGT. Trimming left V 8 bases short and J 3 bases short, with 16 bases between. This CDR3 contains 14 residues. In DNA form, the CDR3 reads TGTGCCAGCGCCAAGCCGGGGGCCGACTATGGCTACACCTTC. Its protein product is CASAKPGADYGYTF.

Only a few counts were recorded for this clonotype. The rearrangement uses TRBV30 and TRBJ2-2; D uncertain. The CDR3 contains 12 residues. CDR1 and CDR2 (germline): GTSNPN, SVGIG (reference sequence). V lost 7 bases to trimming and J lost 1 base, with 7 bases between them. The CDR3 reads CAYKRNTGELFF. Here the CDR3 DNA reads TGTGCCTACAAAAGGAACACCGGGGAGCTGTTTTTT.

Many counts were recorded for this clonotype. J is TRBJ1-1 and V is TRBV5-1; 12 nucleotides align to TRBD1. After removal of 4 bases from V and 4 bases from J, the junction contained 5 bases not matched to a gene. The CDR3 loop spans 15 amino acids. CDR1 and CDR2 (germline): SGHRS, YFSETQ. CDR3 nucleotides: TGCGCCAGCAGCGGGGGACAGGGGGCGTCCACTGAAGCTTTCTTT. It encodes CASSGGQGASTEAFF.

There are many counts of this clonotype. The rearrangement joins TRBV12-3 or TRBV12-4 to TRBJ2-2; the D call may be TRBD1 or TRBD2 (5 bases each). The CDR3 is 15 residues long. The V gene lost 0 bases and the J gene lost 6 bases, with 11 bases spanning the gap. The CDR3 coding sequence is TGTGCCAGCAGTTTAGCGGGACGGTCAGCCGGGGAGCTGTTTTTT. Its protein product is CASSLAGRSAGELFF.

This clonotype was recorded at least ten times. The V and J genes are TRBV12-3 or TRBV12-4 and TRBJ2-1, with D maybe TRBD2 (5 bases). Trimming removed 5 bases at V and 6 bases at J, with 14 bases between. This CDR3 contains 14 residues. CDR3 residues: CASSPPARANEQFF. Here the CDR3 DNA reads TGTGCCAGCAGTCCGCCAGCGAGGGCCAATGAGCAGTTCTTC.

This clonotype was seen at least ten times. The gene calls are TRBV20-1 and TRBJ2-7; D may be TRBD2 (6 bases). Germline-derived CDR1 and CDR2 are DFQATT and SNEGSKA (reference sequence). This CDR3 is built from 16 residues. The ends were cut back, 6 bases at V and 3 bases at J, with 24 bases in the middle. CDR3 residues: CSAIDRRDGLFYEQYF. The CDR3 DNA reads as TGCAGTGCCATCGACCGGCGGGACGGATTATTCTACGAGCAGTACTTC.

Many counts were recorded for this clonotype. The chain joins TRBV7-2 to TRBJ2-5; 8 bases map to TRBD2. CDR3 size: 15 residues. Unmatched junction bases numbered 9, after V lost 5 bases and J lost 4 bases. Germline CDR1 SGHTA, CDR2 FQGNSA. This CDR3 is CASSLNTGLGETQYF. DNA for the CDR3: TGTGCCAGCAGCCTAAACACGGGACTAGGAGAGACCCAGTACTTC.

This clonotype was found many times. The rearrangement uses TRBV7-2 and TRBJ2-2; the D call may be TRBD1 or TRBD2 (5 bases each). V was shortened by 6 bases and J by 4 bases, with 12 bases between the two germline ends. Germline CDR1 reads SGHTA; CDR2 reads FQGNSA. The CDR3 contains 14 residues. CDR3 DNA sequence: TGTGCCAGCAGTTGGGCAGGGACCACCGGGGAGCTGTTTTTT. It translates to CASSWAGTTGELFF.

At least ten counts were recorded for this clonotype. This chain uses TRBV12-3 or TRBV12-4 with TRBJ1-5, with D maybe TRBD1 (6 bases). The CDR3 contains 14 residues. The V end was cut by 6 bases, the J end by 3 bases, with 12 bases between. The CDR3 sequence is CASRLTGPNQPQHF. In nucleotides, the CDR3 is TGTGCCAGCAGATTGACAGGCCCCAATCAGCCCCAGCATTTT.

The J gene is TRBJ2-5, the V gene TRBV11-2, with D possibly matching TRBD2 (6 bases). This CDR3 has 15 residues. The germline V gene has CDR1 SGHAT and CDR2 FQNNGV. Trimming shortened V by 5 bases and J by 7 bases, and 20 bases separated the two germline ends. The CDR3 sequence: CASSVGPRRESTQYF. CDR3 in DNA: TGTGCCAGCAGCGTCGGACCGCGCCGGGAGTCGACCCAGTACTTC.

This clonotype was seen at least ten times. The V gene is TRBV10-3, the J gene TRBJ2-7; D uncertain. V lost 9 bases and J lost 0, with 15 bases in between. This CDR3 spans 14 amino acids. Germline V gene data show CDR1 as ENHRY and CDR2 as SYGVKD. The CDR3 nucleotides read TGTGCCATACGAGACTCCCAGAGCTCCTACGAGCAGTACTTC. Amino acid sequence: CAIRDSQSSYEQYF.

This clonotype was detected ten times or more. The V and J genes are TRBV4-2 and TRBJ2-3; 7 bases match TRBD2. V dropped 0 bases and J dropped 2; count of bases not matched to a gene: 11. The germline V gene encodes CDR1 LGHNA and CDR2 YNFKEQ. This CDR3 region has 18 residues. The CDR3 nucleotides read TGTGCCAGCAGCCAAGACATGGGGCTTGGGGGGGACACAGATACGCAGTATTTT. Translation gives CASSQDMGLGGDTDTQYF.

This clonotype was seen more than once but under ten times. V gene TRBV2 combines with J gene TRBJ2-1, with unresolved D. V lost 5 bases and J 7 bases, leaving 9 bases between the germline ends. CDR3 size: 12 residues. Germline loops: CDR1 SNHLY, CDR2 FYNNEI. In DNA form, the CDR3 reads TGTGCCAGCAGTTTTGATCTGAATGAGCAGTTCTTC. Translated, it gives CASSFDLNEQFF.

This clonotype has a count of ten or more. J is TRBJ2-3 and V is TRBV11-3; TRBD2 aligns across 13 bases. The CDR3 extends over 18 amino acids. The V segment lost 2 bases and the J segment 0 bases; nucleotides outside the gene matches: 5. From germline, CDR1 is SGHNT and CDR2 YENEEA. The CDR3 DNA follows: TGTGCCAGCAGCTTAAGGACTAGCGGGGGTCATAGCACAGATACGCAGTATTTT. Translating gives CASSLRTSGGHSTDTQYF.

At least ten counts were recorded for this clonotype. The J gene is TRBJ1-3, the V gene TRBV20-1; D remains unclear. In germline, CDR1 is DFQATT, CDR2 SNEGSKA (reference sequence). V shed 3 bases and J shed 3 bases, with 21 bases lying between them. This CDR3 contains 17 residues. The CDR3 here is CSASTPPEREVGNTIYF. CDR3 DNA: TGCAGTGCTAGTACCCCGCCGGAGAGGGAAGTTGGAAACACCATATATTTT.

This chain's CDR3 is CASSQVPGTSGTQYF. The CDR3 DNA sequence: TGTGCCAGCAGCCAAGTTCCGGGGACTAGCGGTACGCAGTATTTT. The gene calls are TRBV3-1 and TRBJ2-3; 11 bases fit TRBD2. Germline loops: CDR1 LGHDT, CDR2 YNNKEL (reference sequence). The CDR3 covers 15 residues. J lost 8 bases, V lost 1 base, and 5 bases had no gene match.

There are many counts of this clonotype. V gene TRBV20-1 combines with J gene TRBJ2-2; 7 bases align to TRBD1. V lost 5 bases to trimming and J lost 5 bases; unmatched junction nucleotides: 5. This CDR3 contains 13 residues. The V gene's germline CDR1 is DFQATT and CDR2 SNEGSKA (reference sequence). The CDR3 DNA reads TGCAGTGCTGTCGTACAGGGGACCGGGGAGCTGTTTTTT. Encoded protein: CSAVVQGTGELFF.